This record looks at one T cell receptor beta chain sequence and its context. Trimming removed 0 bases from V and 6 bases from J, with 9 bases in between. CDR1 is SGHRS and CDR2 is YFSETQ in the germline V gene. The CDR3 contains 13 residues. This record comes from a study of PD-1 blockade in classical Hodgkin lymphoma. Time point here: cycle 4 day 1 (C4D1), after around six weeks of nivolumab. No patient escaped relapse after autologous stem cell transplantation, and brentuximab vedotin exposure varied. Data came from immunoSEQ multiplex PCR; TCRdb stores just in-frame clones and leaves some out. The sample holds around 60,000 clones; more than 80% are singletons and the top ten take 10%.

The V gene is TRBV5-1, the J gene TRBJ1-2; D is ambiguous. Here the sequenced sample was peripheral blood mononuclear cells (PBMCs), taken before the fourth cycle of nivolumab. The source of this sequence is a human donor with classical Hodgkin lymphoma. CDR3 sequence: CASSLAPDNGYTF. CDR3 bases: TGCGCCAGCAGCTTGGCCCCGGATAATGGCTACACCTTC. Looking up the rest from reference TRBV5-1 and TRBJ1-2 gives the full variable domain: KAGVTQTPRYLIKTRGQQVTLSCSPISGHRSVSWYQQTPGQGLQFLFEYFSETQRNKGNFPGRFSGRQFSNSRSEMNVSTLELGDSALYLCASSLAPDNGYTFGSGTRLTVV.